Below, one T cell receptor beta chain is given with its context. Its specificity is unknown. The entry originates in a study of T cells in Graves' hyperthyroidism and ophthalmopathy. Overall study findings and caveats: Ophthalmopathy onset followed model prediction by a median around 6.6 months.

Amplified regions were TCR beta CDR3 sequences from RNA transcripts. During a first-round RT-PCR of the TCR CDR3, the HTBI primer set was used. A single record per CDR3 protein comes from TCRdb applying MiXCR to the multiplex PCR reads. The sample comprises roughly 740,000 distinct CDR3 sequences, 16% of which are singletons, and around 8.1% rests with the top ten. Stable hyperthyroidism: no ophthalmopathy progression over 18 months of follow-up. Approximately 10 ml of fresh peripheral blood supplied the PBMCs. Germline loops: CDR1 LNHDA, CDR2 SQIVND (reference sequence). V trimming: 5 bases; J trimming: 7 bases; junction bases outside the gene matches: 6. The CDR3 is made up of 15 amino acids.

The rearrangement uses TRBV19 and TRBJ2-1, with TRBD1 identical over 12 bases. The receptor's source is a young man with Graves' hyperthyroidism. The sample consisted of blood. Here the CDR3 reads CASSLRDRGLNEQFF. The CDR3 DNA reads as TGTGCCAGTAGTCTCCGGGACAGGGGGCTAAATGAGCAGTTCTTC.